This TCR beta chain was recorded in a study of synovial regulatory T cells in juvenile arthritis. Across the whole study: A few patients were therapy-naive; six received methotrexate alone.

iaTreg cells were HLA-DR+ Treg cells. Donors were 10 to 12 juvenile idiopathic arthritis patients with active disease. Study observations and caveats: Synovial Teff and blood CPL repertoires partially overlapped with iaTreg TCR repertoires, which were largely patient-private. TCR diversity was lower in inflammation-associated blood Treg cells than in other blood Treg cells.

On this clone itself: The target antigen is unknown.

TCRdb keeps only in-frame clones here, not all; method: immunoSEQ multiplex PCR. Its clone listing holds about 9,900 clones. This CDR3 region has 14 residues. Nucleotide data are not available. The germline V gene encodes CDR1 MGHRA and CDR2 YSYEKL. J is TRBJ2-5 and V is TRBV4-1; without DNA, the TCRdb call of TRBD2 cannot be checked. This sequence originates from a donor younger than 30 with juvenile idiopathic arthritis. The source material was Treg cells from blood. Described subset: HLA-DR+ inflammation-associated blood Treg cells. Here the CDR3 reads CASSQDILSETQYF.